The T cell receptor (beta chain) under discussion was sequenced for a study of post-analysis software for immune sequencing data (dated by TCRdb to between 2015 and 2017). Describing the broader study: Relapsing-remitting, secondary progressive and progressive-relapsing multiple sclerosis were recorded as disease courses, and subtype annotation was lacking for some patients. Patient repertoires were compared against roughly 12 previously published healthy control repertoires from donors aged roughly 6 to 28 years. A subset of samples was prepared in parallel using single-end sample barcoding, then pooled and co-amplified after Illumina adapter ligation.

Libraries were built with PCR. The instrument was an Illumina HiSeq 2500. To reduce PCR and sequencing biases, unique molecular identifiers were built into the TCR beta cDNA libraries. Per 1 to 10 million input T cells, approximately 500,000 cDNA molecules were obtained, such that each molecule approximated one T cell. The same protocol used for the earlier healthy control dataset was applied to prepare and sequence the patient libraries. Samples belonging to the same batch were prepared together, multiplexed and sequenced on a shared HiSeq lane. The source study handled its data this way. Raw barcoded reads were processed with MIGEC, and single-read molecular identifier groups were discarded before consensus assembly and CDR3 extraction. Clonotype tables were post-analysed with VDJtools, normalizing diversity by down-sampling all datasets to the smallest sample size. In repertoire overlap clustering, CDR3 amino acid sequences, but not nucleotide sequences, were matched to correct batch-related cross-sample contamination. TCRdb took the public reads, trimmed them with fastp at Q25, ran MiXCR for clone calling and kept in-frame beta chains. When rows share a CDR3 protein, they turn into one entry using the most common DNA and genes. These V and J calls rely on TCRdb rather than the paper's analysis. The sample profile shows approximately 350,000 distinct CDR3 sequences; roughly 30% of them were found once. 13% of the sample lies in the top ten.

To demonstrate the VDJtools post-analysis software, the study profiled TCR beta repertoires from the peripheral blood of about 13 young patients with multiple sclerosis. Multiple sclerosis patients were children and adolescents aged about 6 to 16 years. General study outcomes and caveats: Patients showed significantly higher frequencies than controls for about 5 TRBV segments, among them TRBV5-6, TRBV5-1 and TRBV20-1. Direct clustering with F measure showed strong co-clustering of samples prepared in the same batch, prompting a batch-effect correction. The control group was slightly older than the multiple sclerosis patient group. Compared with controls, multiple sclerosis patients had significantly lower normalized Chao1 diversity, a finding suggesting substantial peripheral T-cell clonal expansion.

At the junction V is shortened by 6 bases and J by 5 bases, with 11 bases in between. There are 14 amino acids in the CDR3, from cysteine to phenylalanine inclusive. This entry keeps only the CDR3 DNA: 42 bases, framed from base 1. To note about this clonotype: Its specific antigen is unknown. Base quality data are lacking; no much larger clone is found one base away.

The sequenced sample was blood. This clonotype originated in a girl aged 5-17 years with multiple sclerosis. In this chain, TRBV12-3 or TRBV12-4 is recombined with TRBJ1-6; there is no confident call for the D gene. DNA sequence: TGTGCCAGCAGACCCGGGGAGGATAATTCACCCCTCCACTTT. Protein translation: CASRPGEDNSPLHF.